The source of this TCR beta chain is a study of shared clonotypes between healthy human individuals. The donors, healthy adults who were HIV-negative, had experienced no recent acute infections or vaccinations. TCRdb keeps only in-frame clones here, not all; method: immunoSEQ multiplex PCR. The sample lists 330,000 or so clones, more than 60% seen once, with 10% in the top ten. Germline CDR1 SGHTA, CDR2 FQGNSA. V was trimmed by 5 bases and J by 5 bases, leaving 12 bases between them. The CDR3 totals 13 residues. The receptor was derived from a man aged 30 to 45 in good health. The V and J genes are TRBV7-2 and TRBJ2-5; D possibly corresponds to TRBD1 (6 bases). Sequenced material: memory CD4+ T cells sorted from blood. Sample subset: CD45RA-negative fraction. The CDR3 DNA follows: TGTGCCAGCAGCCAGGGCCAGGGGGAGACCCAGTACTTC. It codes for CASSQGQGETQYF.